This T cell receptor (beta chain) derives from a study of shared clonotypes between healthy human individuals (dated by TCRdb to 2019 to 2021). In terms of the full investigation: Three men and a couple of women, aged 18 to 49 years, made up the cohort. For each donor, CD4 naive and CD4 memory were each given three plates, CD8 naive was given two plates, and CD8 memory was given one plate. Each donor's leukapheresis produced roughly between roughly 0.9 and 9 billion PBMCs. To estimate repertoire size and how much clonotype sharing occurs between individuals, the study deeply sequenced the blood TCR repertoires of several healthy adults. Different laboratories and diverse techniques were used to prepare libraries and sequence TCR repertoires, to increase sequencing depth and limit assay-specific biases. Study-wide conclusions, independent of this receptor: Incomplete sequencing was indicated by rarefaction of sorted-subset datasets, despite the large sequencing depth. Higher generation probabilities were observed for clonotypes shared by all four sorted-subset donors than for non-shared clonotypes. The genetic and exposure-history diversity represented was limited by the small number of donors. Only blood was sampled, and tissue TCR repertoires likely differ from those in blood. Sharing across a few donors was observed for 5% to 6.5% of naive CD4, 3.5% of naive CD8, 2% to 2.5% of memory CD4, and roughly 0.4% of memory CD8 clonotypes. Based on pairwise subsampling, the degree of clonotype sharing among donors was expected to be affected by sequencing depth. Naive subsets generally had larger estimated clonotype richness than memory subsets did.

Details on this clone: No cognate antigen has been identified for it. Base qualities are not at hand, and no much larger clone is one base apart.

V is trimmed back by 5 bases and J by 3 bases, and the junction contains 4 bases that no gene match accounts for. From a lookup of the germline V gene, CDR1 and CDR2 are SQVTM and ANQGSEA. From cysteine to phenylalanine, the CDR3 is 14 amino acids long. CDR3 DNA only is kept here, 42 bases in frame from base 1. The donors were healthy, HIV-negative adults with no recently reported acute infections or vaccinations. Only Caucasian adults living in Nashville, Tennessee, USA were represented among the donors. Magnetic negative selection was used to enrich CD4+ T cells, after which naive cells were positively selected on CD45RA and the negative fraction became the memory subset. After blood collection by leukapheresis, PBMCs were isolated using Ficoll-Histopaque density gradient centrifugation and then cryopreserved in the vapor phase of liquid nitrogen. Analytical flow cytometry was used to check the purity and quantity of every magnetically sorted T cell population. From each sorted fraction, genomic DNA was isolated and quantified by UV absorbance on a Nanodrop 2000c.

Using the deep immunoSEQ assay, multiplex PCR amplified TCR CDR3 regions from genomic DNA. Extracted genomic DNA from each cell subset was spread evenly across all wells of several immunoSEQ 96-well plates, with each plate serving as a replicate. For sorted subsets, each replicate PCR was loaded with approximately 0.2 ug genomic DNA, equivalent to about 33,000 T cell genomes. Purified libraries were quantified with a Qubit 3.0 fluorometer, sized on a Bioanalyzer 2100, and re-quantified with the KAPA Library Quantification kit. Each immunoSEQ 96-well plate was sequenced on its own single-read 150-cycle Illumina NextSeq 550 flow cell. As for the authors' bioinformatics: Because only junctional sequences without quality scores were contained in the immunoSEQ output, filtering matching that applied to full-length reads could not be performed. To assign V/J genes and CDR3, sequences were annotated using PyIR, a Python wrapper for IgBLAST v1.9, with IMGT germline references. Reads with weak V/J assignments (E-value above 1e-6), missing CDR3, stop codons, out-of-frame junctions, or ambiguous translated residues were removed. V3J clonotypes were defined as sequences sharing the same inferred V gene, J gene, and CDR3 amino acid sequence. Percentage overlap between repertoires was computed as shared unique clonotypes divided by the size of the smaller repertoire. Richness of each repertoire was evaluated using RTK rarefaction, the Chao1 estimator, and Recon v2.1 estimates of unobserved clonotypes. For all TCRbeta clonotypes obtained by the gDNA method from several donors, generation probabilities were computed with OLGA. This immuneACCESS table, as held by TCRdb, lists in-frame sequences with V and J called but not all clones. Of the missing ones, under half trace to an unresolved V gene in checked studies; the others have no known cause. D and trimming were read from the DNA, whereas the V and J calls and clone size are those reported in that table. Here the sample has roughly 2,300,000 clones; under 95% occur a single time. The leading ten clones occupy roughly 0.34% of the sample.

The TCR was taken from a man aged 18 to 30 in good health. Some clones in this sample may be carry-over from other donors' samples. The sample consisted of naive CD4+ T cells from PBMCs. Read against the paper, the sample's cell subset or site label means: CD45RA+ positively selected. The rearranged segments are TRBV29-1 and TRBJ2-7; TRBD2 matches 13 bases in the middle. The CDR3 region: CSVRTSGSLYEQYF. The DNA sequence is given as TGCAGCGTTCGGACTAGCGGGAGTCTCTACGAGCAGTACTTC.